This T cell receptor (beta chain) stems from a study of blood T cell repertoires in COVID-19. Study-wide background: Nucleic acid was either cDNA or gDNA, and it came from T cells, B-cell-depleted T cells, or PBMCs.

Assay: immunoSEQ multiplex PCR; the TCRdb copy retains only in-frame clones and omits some. Of 200,000 to 250,000 clones listed, 88% were seen once; the top ten hold roughly 14%. Trimming cost V 4 bases and J 5 bases; bases outside gene matches: 4. The germline gives CDR1 MNHEY, CDR2 SMNVEV (reference sequence). This CDR3 is 14 amino acids long. The sequenced sample was PBMCs or T cells enriched from blood (not recorded which). The receptor was isolated from a woman in her fifties or sixties with acute COVID-19. This rearrangement joins TRBV27 to TRBJ1-2; TRBD1 agrees at 10 bases. CDR3 sequence (DNA): TGTGCCAGCAGTTCGACAGGGGGCAGGTATGGCTACACCTTC. It yields the protein CASSSTGGRYGYTF.